A selection of T cell receptor beta chains follows, all from one sample in a study of control samples from healthy donors and cancer patients. Measured with immunoSEQ multiplex PCR; TCRdb has only the in-frame clones, and not every one. The sample contains 150,000 to 170,000 clones, approximately 94% of which appear only once. The material sequenced was blood. Receptors were obtained from a man between 40 and 49 years old in good health. Both conserved end residues are part of each CDR3. D genes are given only for firm matches. Clone size, where shown, is once, few, many, or a class for clones that have expanded.

D gene	clone size	V gene	J gene	CDR3 protein	CDR3 DNA
-	-	TRBV18	TRBJ1-1	CASSGTANTEAFF	TGTGCCAGCTCCGGGACGGCGAACACTGAAGCTTTCTTT
-	-	TRBV6-5	TRBJ1-2	CASSYDRASYGYTF	TGTGCCAGCAGTTACGATAGGGCCTCCTATGGCTACACCTTC
TRBD1	-	TRBV19	TRBJ1-1	CASSTFGQANTEAFF	TGTGCCAGTAGTACCTTCGGACAGGCGAACACTGAAGCTTTCTTT
-	-	TRBV21-1	TRBJ1-1	CASISKGGSGRGRGTEAFF	TGTGCCAGCATCTCAAAGGGGGGTTCGGGCAGGGGAAGGGGAACTGAAGCTTTCTTT
-	once	TRBV9	TRBJ2-2	CASSAPGASLPGELFF	TGTGCCAGCAGCGCCCCCGGGGCCTCGCTCCCCGGGGAGCTGTTTTTT
TRBD1	-	TRBV19	TRBJ1-6	CASSAKGTGGSPLHF	TGTGCCAGTAGTGCTAAAGGGACAGGGGGTTCACCCCTCCACTTT
-	-	TRBV19	TRBJ1-1	CASSIERATEAFF	TGTGCCAGTAGTATCGAAAGGGCCACTGAAGCTTTCTTT
-	few	TRBV2	TRBJ2-7	CASRRGQSTYEQYF	TGTGCCAGCAGGCGAGGACAAAGCACCTACGAGCAGTACTTC
-	-	TRBV18	TRBJ1-2	CASSGDGNYGYTF	TGTGCCAGCTCAGGGGACGGGAACTATGGCTACACCTTC
-	-	TRBV18	TRBJ1-2	CASSRSGYGYTF	TGTGCCAGCTCACGGTCGGGCTATGGCTACACCTTC